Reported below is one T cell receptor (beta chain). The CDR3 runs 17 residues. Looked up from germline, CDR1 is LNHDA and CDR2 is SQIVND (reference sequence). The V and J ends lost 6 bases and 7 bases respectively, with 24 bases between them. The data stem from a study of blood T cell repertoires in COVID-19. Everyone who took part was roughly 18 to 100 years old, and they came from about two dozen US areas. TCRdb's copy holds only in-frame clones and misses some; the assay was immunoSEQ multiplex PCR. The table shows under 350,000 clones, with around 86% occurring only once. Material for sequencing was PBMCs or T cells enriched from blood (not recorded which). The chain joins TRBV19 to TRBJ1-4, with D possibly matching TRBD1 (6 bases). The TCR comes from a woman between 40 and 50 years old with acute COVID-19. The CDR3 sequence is CASSPKSPGHSSEKLFF. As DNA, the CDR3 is TGTGCCAGTAGCCCAAAATCCCCGGGACATTCAAGTGAAAAACTGTTTTTT.